One and the same sample provided the 6 T cell receptor beta chains below, sequenced in a study of CD8 T cells in Susac syndrome. cDNA came from roughly 0.47 to 1 ug RNA primed by random hexamers. TCRdb passed the immunoSEQ multiplex PCR reads through MiXCR, listing each CDR3 protein once. The sample has under 200,000 distinct CDR3 sequences, around 93% seen once. The sample consisted of CD4+ T cells from PBMCs. The receptor set was obtained from a human donor in good health.

The chain carries TRBV20-1 and TRBJ1-3; D ambiguous. Germline V CDR1 and CDR2: DFQATT, SNEGSKA (reference sequence). V dropped 0 bases and J dropped 6 bases, with 9 bases sitting between them. The CDR3 extends over 13 amino acids. CDR3 region: CSARDGRENTIYF. The CDR3 DNA reads TGCAGTGCTAGAGATGGGAGGGAAAACACCATATATTTT.

The CDR3, as DNA: TGCGCCAGCAGCTTGGAAGCTAGTAACTATGGCTACACCTTC. Translating it yields CASSLEASNYGYTF. The chain joins TRBV5-1 to TRBJ1-2; D gene ambiguous. CDR1 and CDR2 (germline): SGHRS, YFSETQ. This CDR3 has 14 amino acids. The ends were cut back, 0 bases at V and 1 base at J, with 7 bases in the middle.

This clonotype was seen a single time. The chain employs TRBV12-3 or TRBV12-4 and TRBJ2-7; D may be TRBD2 (5 bases). The V end lost 0 bases, the J end lost 6 bases, and 9 bases lay between the germline ends. The CDR3 is 13 amino acids. This CDR3 reads CASSLAIRGEQYV. The CDR3 nucleotides are TGTGCCAGCAGTTTAGCGATTCGGGGCGAGCAGTACGTC.

The chain has TRBV7-2 and TRBJ2-4; 7 positions match TRBD2. Germline CDR1 is SGHTA and CDR2 is FQGNSA. This CDR3 comprises 16 residues. V lost 6 bases, J lost 3 bases, and 11 bases stayed unmatched. As DNA, the CDR3 is TGTGCCAGCAGGAGGGGAGGACTAGAAAACAAAAACATTCAGTACTTC. Amino acids: CASRRGGLENKNIQYF.

V is TRBV3-1 and J is TRBJ1-5, with 9 positions matching TRBD1. V lost 4 bases and J lost 3; bases outside the gene matches: 10. The CDR3 has 17 residues. The germline V gene has CDR1 LGHDT and CDR2 YNNKEL (reference sequence). CDR3 DNA sequence: TGTGCCAGCAGCCTCAGTTCGGGACAGGGAAACAATCAGCCCCAGCATTTT. Protein product: CASSLSSGQGNNQPQHF.

The chain employs TRBV5-1 and TRBJ1-2; D may be TRBD1 (5 bases). Trimming removed 2 bases at V and 0 bases at J, with 14 bases between. The CDR3 spans 16 residues. Germline V CDR1 and CDR2: SGHRS, YFSETQ. In DNA form, the CDR3 reads TGCGCCAGCAGCTTCAATTCCGGGACGGCTAACTATGGCTACACCTTC. Residues: CASSFNSGTANYGYTF.